The clone carrying this TCR beta chain showed up just a few times. The entry originates in a study of blood T cells in healthy people across ages. Then a second PCR, running roughly 7 to 11 cycles, was carried out with a sample-barcoded 5' primer and a J-beta primer mix. TCRdb passed the 5' RACE reads through MiXCR, listing each CDR3 protein once. This table holds some 1,500,000 distinct CDR3 sequences, 42% found once. The sequence derives from a young woman in good health. The specimen was blood.

Written as DNA, the CDR3 is TGTGCCAGCAGTTACGGGACAGGGGGAGGCGAGCAGTACTTC. The encoded protein is CASSYGTGGGEQYF. The V gene is TRBV6-5, the J gene TRBJ2-5; 11 bases are shared with TRBD1. The J call may be in error: the DNA end matches TRBJ2-7 better. This CDR3 has 14 amino acids. The germline V gene has CDR1 MNHEY and CDR2 SVGAGI.